Listed below are T cell receptor beta chains from one sample, sequenced in a study of graft-versus-host responses after intestinal transplantation. These receptors' targets are unknown. TCRdb keeps only in-frame clones here, not all; method: immunoSEQ multiplex PCR. The table includes about 120,000 clones, approximately 92% detected once. This specimen consisted of unstimulated CD4+ T cells sorted from spleen or lymph node cells, obtained before intestinal transplant. These TCRs come from a human donor who received an intestinal transplant. Each CDR3 is given with its conserved first and last residue. D genes are given only for firm matches. Not all rows give a size; the values are once, few, many and, for expanded clones, a class.

-	TRBJ2-7	TRBD2	TRBV28	TGTGCCAGCAGCCTACGAACCGGGACTAGCGGTAGGCAGTACTTC	CASSLRTGTSGRQYF
once	TRBJ2-1	-	TRBV6-5	TGTGCCAGCAGTTACGACACTAGCAGCTCCTACAATGAGCAGTTCTTC	CASSYDTSSSYNEQFF
-	TRBJ2-3	-	TRBV7-9	TGTGCCAGCAGCTTATACTCCGCCGGGCCCAAGACAGATACGCAGTATTTT	CASSLYSAGPKTDTQYF
-	TRBJ2-7	-	TRBV7-6	TGTGCCAGCAGTCATAGGACAGTCGCCGACGAGCAGTACTTC	CASSHRTVADEQYF
-	TRBJ1-2	-	TRBV19	TGTGCCAGTAGTATCGCAGTTAACTATGGCTACACCTTC	CASSIAVNYGYTF
-	TRBJ1-5	TRBD1	TRBV15	TGTGCCACCCGCCAGGGGGCGGGAGTTAGCAATCAGCCCCAGCATTTT	CATRQGAGVSNQPQHF
-	TRBJ1-3	-	TRBV6-5	TGTGCCAGCAGCCAAAGTCGCCCCCCGGGAAACACCATATATTTT	CASSQSRPPGNTIYF
-	TRBJ1-1	-	TRBV28	TGTGCCAGCAGGCCCACAGAAGAGATTGAAGCTTTCTTT	CASRPTEEIEAFF
-	TRBJ2-7	-	TRBV25-1	TGTGCCAGCAGTGAATTTGTGGCACCACCTGGTGAGCAGTACTTC	CASSEFVAPPGEQYF
-	TRBJ2-7	-	TRBV7-2	TGTGCCAGCAGCTTAGTGGGTATTCGACCTTACGAGCAGTACTTC	CASSLVGIRPYEQYF
-	TRBJ2-1	-	TRBV6-6	TGTGCCAGTGGTCGGCCAGAGGATTATGAGCAGTTCTTC	CASGRPEDYEQFF
-	TRBJ2-5	-	TRBV5-1	TGCGCCAGCAGCTCCCAGGGGACCCGGGAGACCCAGTACTTC	CASSSQGTRETQYF
-	TRBJ2-5	-	TRBV28	TGTGCCAGCAGCACTAGACGGATCCAAGAGACCCAGTACTTC	CASSTRRIQETQYF
once	TRBJ1-2	-	TRBV6-5	TGTGCCAGCAGTTACCGAGGGACCTATGGCTACACCTTC	CASSYRGTYGYTF
-	TRBJ2-1	-	TRBV2	TGTGCCAGCAGTGAGAATGAGCAGTTCTTC	CASSENEQFF
once	TRBJ2-7	TRBD2	TRBV7-9	TGTGCCAGCAGCTTAGTTCTAGCGGGGGCCTACGAGCAGTACTTC	CASSLVLAGAYEQYF
-	TRBJ2-5	-	TRBV10-1	TGCGCCAGCAGTGCCAGAGTGAGGGAGACCCAGTACTTC	CASSARVRETQYF
-	TRBJ2-7	TRBD1	TRBV6-5	TGTGCCAGCAGGGGGACAGGGGCTTTCCACGAGCAGTACTTC	CASRGTGAFHEQYF
-	TRBJ1-4	-	TRBV9	TGTGCCAGCAGCCCCCGGTGGGCAACTAATGAAAAACTGTTTTTT	CASSPRWATNEKLFF
-	TRBJ1-3	-	TRBV6-5	TGTGCCAGCAGTTACCAGGGTCTCTCTGGAAACACCATATATTTT	CASSYQGLSGNTIYF
-	TRBJ1-1	-	TRBV5-1	TGCGCCAGCAGCTTGGATTCCAGCACTGAAGCTTTCTTT	CASSLDSSTEAFF
-	TRBJ2-2	-	TRBV18	TGTGCCAGCTCACCAATACAAGCCGGGCTTAATACCGGGGAGCTGTTTTTT	CASSPIQAGLNTGELFF
once	TRBJ2-1	TRBD2	TRBV27	TGTGCCAGCAGATATAGCGGGAGCAATGAGCAGTTCTTC	CASRYSGSNEQFF
-	TRBJ2-7	-	TRBV10-1	TGCGCCAGCAGCTCGGGCCTCTACGAGCAGTACTTC	CASSSGLYEQYF
-	TRBJ2-1	TRBD2	TRBV23-1	TGCGCCAGCAGGGCGGGAGCGGGAGCTTACAATGAGCAGTTCTTC	CASRAGAGAYNEQFF
-	TRBJ2-3	TRBD2	TRBV11-2	TGTGCCAGCAGCCCTGGTTTCCTGGGGGGGAGCACAGATACGCAGTATTTT	CASSPGFLGGSTDTQYF
once	TRBJ1-2	-	TRBV18	TGTGCCAGCTCACATCCGGGGTATGGCTACACCTTC	CASSHPGYGYTF
-	TRBJ2-3	-	TRBV30	TGTGCCTGGAGTCCCGGCGGGATGGTCTCAGATACGCAGTATTTT	CAWSPGGMVSDTQYF
-	TRBJ2-4	-	TRBV30	TGTGCCTGGAGTGTACGGGGAATAACCAAAAACATTCAGTACTTC	CAWSVRGITKNIQYF
-	TRBJ1-5	TRBD1	TRBV27	TGTGCCAGCAGTTCGGACCCAGGGGGTAGTTATAGCAATCAGCCCCAGCATTTT	CASSSDPGGSYSNQPQHF
-	TRBJ2-1	-	TRBV5-4	TGTGCCAGCAGCTTTCCGGGACTCTTCAATGAGCAGTTCTTC	CASSFPGLFNEQFF
-	TRBJ1-3	-	TRBV10-2	TGCGCCAGCAGTGAGTCCTTGGCGGGCTACTCTGGAAACACCATATATTTT	CASSESLAGYSGNTIYF
-	TRBJ1-1	TRBD1	TRBV5-5	TGTGCCAGCACCCCTCGACAGGGCACTGAAGCTTTCTTT	CASTPRQGTEAFF
-	TRBJ2-1	-	TRBV6-5	-	CARPYGCGYNEQFF
-	TRBJ1-3	TRBD1	TRBV5-8	TGTGCCAGCAGCTTGGGACAGGGGGCAGGAGGAAACACCATATATTTT	CASSLGQGAGGNTIYF
-	TRBJ2-7	-	TRBV10-3	TGTGCCACCAGCTTAGGGGGAACAGGGAATGGGTACGAGCAGTACTTC	CATSLGGTGNGYEQYF
-	TRBJ2-1	TRBD2	TRBV30	TGTGCCTGGAGTCGGGGACTAGCGGCGGGGGAGCAGTTCTTC	CAWSRGLAAGEQFF
-	TRBJ1-2	-	TRBV6-1	TGTGCCAGCAGGACGACAAGTAACTATGGCTACACCTTC	CASRTTSNYGYTF
-	TRBJ2-1	TRBD2	TRBV5-1	TGCGCCAGCAGCTTGGTGTCTAGCGGGCGTCAATATTACAATGAGCAGTTCTTC	CASSLVSSGRQYYNEQFF
-	TRBJ1-3	-	TRBV18	TGTGCCAGCTCACCGCTGCGGGAGGGAAACACCATATATTTT	CASSPLREGNTIYF
-	TRBJ2-7	TRBD2	TRBV19	TGTGCCAGTAGTCAAACTAGCGGGAGGAACGAGCAGTACTTC	CASSQTSGRNEQYF
-	TRBJ1-1	-	TRBV29-1	TGCAGCGTTCACGCTTGGGACACTGAAGCTTTCTTT	CSVHAWDTEAFF